The 16 T cell receptor beta chains below were found in one sample sequenced in a study of blood T cell repertoires in COVID-19. Repertoires were generated with immunoSEQ multiplex PCR, while TCRdb's copy carries only in-frame clones and drops some. The top ten clones hold approximately 8.2% of a sample with approximately 250,000 clones, around 86% of them seen once. Sequencing was performed on peripheral blood. These receptors came from a man aged 35-49 years with active or convalescent COVID-19.

This clone showed up just a few times. The chain is built from TRBV6-5 and TRBJ1-6, with D perhaps matching TRBD1 (6 bases). V lost 6 bases, J lost 8 bases, and 17 bases lay in between. The CDR3 is 15 residues long. Germline lookup yields CDR1 MNHEY and CDR2 SVGAGI. CDR3 sequence: CASSPTGLFDSPLHF. CDR3 nucleotide sequence: TGTGCCAGCAGCCCGACAGGCCTTTTTGATTCACCCCTCCACTTT.

This clone occurred once. The chain has TRBV18 and TRBJ2-7; TRBD2 aligns across 11 bases. Germline assignment: CDR1 KGHSH and CDR2 LQKENI. The CDR3 contains 16 residues. V lost 2 bases, J lost 7 bases, and 10 bases stayed unmatched. In nucleotides, the CDR3 is TGTGCCAGCTCACCAAAGACTAGCGGGGCTATACGAGAGCAGTACTTC. Its protein is CASSPKTSGAIREQYF.

The rearrangement uses TRBV6-2 or TRBV6-3 and TRBJ1-5, with 8 bases fitting TRBD1. V shed 5 bases and J 11 bases; nucleotides not matched to a gene: 11. CDR3 length: 14 amino acids. Per germline, CDR1 MNHEY and CDR2 SVGEGT. The CDR3, as DNA: TGTGCCAGCAGTAGACAGGGGTATGGTGCAGCCCAGCATTTT. Its translation: CASSRQGYGAAQHF.

The chain carries TRBV6-6 and TRBJ2-5, with D possibly being TRBD2 (5 bases). The germline V gene encodes CDR1 MNHNY and CDR2 SVGAGI (reference sequence). CDR3 length: 13 amino acids. The V gene lost 2 bases and the J gene lost 5 bases, with 9 bases spanning the gap. The CDR3 spells CASSYRRGETQYF. The CDR3 DNA follows: TGTGCCAGCAGTTACCGTAGAGGGGAGACCCAGTACTTC.

This sequence joins TRBV28 and TRBJ2-2, with 9 bases matching TRBD1. The CDR3 length is 13 residues. V was clipped by 10 bases and J by 7 bases; unmatched bases: 7. Germline assignment: CDR1 MDHEN and CDR2 SYDVKM. CDR3 amino acids: CATWDRVSGELFF. The CDR3 bases are TGTGCCACCTGGGACAGGGTGAGCGGGGAGCTGTTTTTT.

The chain links TRBV18 to TRBJ1-1, with 8 bases fitting TRBD1. With 2 bases clipped from V and 5 bases from J, the junction kept 7 bases outside the gene matches. The CDR3 sequence is 15 residues long. In germline, CDR1 is KGHSH, CDR2 LQKENI. CDR3 nucleotide sequence: TGTGCCAGCTCACCAGGACAGGGATGGCGAACTGAAGCTTTCTTT. Translation gives CASSPGQGWRTEAFF. The full variable domain, completed using reference TRBV18 and TRBJ1-1, is NAGVMQNPRHLVRRRGQEARLRCSPMKGHSHVYWYRQLPEEGLKFMVYLQKENIIDESGMPKERFSAEFPKEGPSILRIQQVVRGDSAAYFCASSPGQGWRTEAFFGQGTRLTVV.

This clone was seen only a few times. The chain joins TRBV27 to TRBJ1-5; 8 bases agree with TRBD1. The trim removed 5 bases at V and 1 base at J, leaving 4 bases unmatched. Germline V gene sequence: CDR1 MNHEY, CDR2 SMNVEV (reference sequence). This CDR3 has 15 residues. The CDR3, as DNA: TGTGCCAGCAGTACCCGACAGGGGAGCAATCAGCCCCAGCATTTT. This translates into CASSTRQGSNQPQHF.

The J gene is TRBJ2-3, the V gene TRBV24-1, with TRBD1 matching over 7 bases. J gave up 6 bases and V 6 bases, and 23 bases lay outside the gene matches. This CDR3 has 19 amino acids. Germline-derived CDR1 and CDR2 are KGHDR and SFDVKD. The CDR3 nucleotides are TGTGCCACCAGTCCCCCAGATTGGACAGGTCCCTTTAGTGCCGATACGCAGTATTTT. Amino acid sequence: CATSPPDWTGPFSADTQYF.

The chain is built from TRBV9 and TRBJ1-6; D might be TRBD1 (6 bases). The CDR3 covers 14 residues. Trimming took off 3 bases at V and 5 bases at J, with 9 bases between the two ends. Germline-derived CDR1 and CDR2 are SGDLS and YYNGEE. The CDR3 loop reads CASSARQDNSPLHF. The DNA for the CDR3 is TGTGCCAGCAGCGCCAGACAGGATAATTCACCCCTCCACTTT.

There are a few counts of this clone. The V and J genes are TRBV9 and TRBJ1-6; 7 bases fit TRBD1. The CDR3 runs 14 residues. CDR1 is SGDLS, CDR2 YYNGEE, per germline. V gave up 4 bases and J gave up 13 bases; unmatched junction bases: 11. The CDR3 spells CASSPSETGFPLHF. The CDR3 bases are TGTGCCAGCAGCCCCTCCGAGACAGGGTTCCCCCTCCACTTT.

The V and J genes are TRBV19 and TRBJ1-1; perhaps TRBD1 as D (6 bases). Germline V CDR1 and CDR2: LNHDA, SQIVND (reference sequence). V lost 3 bases and J lost 0, with 17 bases in between. CDR3 length: 17 residues. The CDR3 DNA sequence: TGTGCCAGTAGTATCATTTTAGGGACAAGCCTGAACACTGAAGCTTTCTTT. Amino acids: CASSIILGTSLNTEAFF.

The chain's CDR3 is CASSLAGGSNQPQHF. For the CDR3, the DNA is TGTGCCAGTAGTTTGGCAGGGGGAAGCAATCAGCCCCAGCATTTT. The chain employs TRBV19 and TRBJ1-5, with 7 bases identical to TRBD1. With V trimmed by 5 bases and J by 1 base, 5 bases remained unmatched. Germline loops: CDR1 LNHDA, CDR2 SQIVND (reference sequence). The CDR3 is made up of 15 amino acids.

The rearrangement joins TRBV11-2 to TRBJ2-5; D gene uncertain. Looked up from germline, CDR1 is SGHAT and CDR2 is FQNNGV. The CDR3 is made up of 13 amino acids. Trimming pared 2 bases from V and 1 base from J, leaving 5 bases between. In DNA, the CDR3 is TGTGCCAGCAGCTTATCATTCCAAGAGACCCAGTACTTC. It yields the protein CASSLSFQETQYF. Combining the CDR3 with reference TRBV11-2 and TRBJ2-5 gives the whole variable domain EAGVAQSPRYKIIEKRQSVAFWCNPISGHATLYWYQQILGQGPKLLIQFQNNGVVDDSQLPKDRFSAERLKGVDSTLKIQPAKLEDSAVYLCASSLSFQETQYFGPGTRLLVL.

V gene TRBV20-1 combines with J gene TRBJ1-5; a possible D gene is TRBD1 (6 bases). The CDR3 contains 17 residues. Trimming took off 3 bases at V and 1 base at J, with 19 bases between the two ends. Germline V lookup: CDR1 DFQATT, CDR2 SNEGSKA (reference sequence). CDR3 nucleotides: TGCAGTGCTAGTCTGACAGGCGCCTGGGGGAGCAATCAGCCCCAGCATTTT. This codes for CSASLTGAWGSNQPQHF.

The chain recombines TRBV9 with TRBJ2-7, with TRBD1 matching over 10 bases. The junction had 9 bases not matched to a gene; V was cut back by 4 bases and J by 5 bases. The germline CDR1 and CDR2 sequences are SGDLS and YYNGEE. The CDR3 contains 15 residues. The CDR3 region has the DNA TGTGCCAGCAGCACAGGGACAGGGGTGGTTGACGAGCAGTACTTC. Translating it yields CASSTGTGVVDEQYF.

This clone was seen a handful of times. Written as DNA, the CDR3 is TGCGCCAGCAGCTTGGAGGGCGGGTTCTCCTACAATGAGCAGTTCTTC. The encoded protein is CASSLEGGFSYNEQFF. The V gene is TRBV5-1, the J gene TRBJ2-1, with D maybe TRBD2 (5 bases). With 0 bases removed from V and 0 bases from J, the gap between germline ends came to 10 bases. Germline V CDR1 and CDR2: SGHRS, YFSETQ. The CDR3 length is 16 residues.